Below, 25 T cell receptor beta chains from the same sample are listed, as sequenced in a study of T cells after somatic rescue of genetic block. Produced via immunoSEQ multiplex PCR; TCRdb's table is partial and in-frame only. The sample holds 45,000 to 55,000 clones, 95% to 96% seen once. Input material: peripheral blood mononuclear cells (PBMCs). The origin of the receptors is a child in the first two years of life.

The chain combines TRBV6-5 with TRBJ2-7; D possibly matches TRBD1 or TRBD2 (5 bases each). The CDR3 spans 15 residues. CDR1 MNHEY and CDR2 SVGAGI come from the germline V gene. V was clipped by 5 bases and J by 2 bases, with 16 bases between them. As DNA, the CDR3 is TGTGCCAGCAGTCCGACTATAAGGACACCCTACGAGCAGTACTTC. It is translated as CASSPTIRTPYEQYF.

CDR3 region: CSARRNTEAFF. The CDR3 DNA reads as TGCAGTGCTCGGCGGAACACTGAAGCTTTCTTT. This rearrangement joins TRBV20-1 to TRBJ1-1, with D uncertain. Germline assignment: CDR1 DFQATT and CDR2 SNEGSKA (reference sequence). The CDR3 runs to 11 residues. With 5 bases removed from V and 1 base from J, the gap between germline ends came to 5 bases.

The rearrangement joins TRBV27 to TRBJ1-6; a possible D gene is TRBD1 (5 bases). The germline V gene encodes CDR1 MNHEY and CDR2 SMNVEV (reference sequence). CDR3 length: 13 residues. The V gene lost 5 bases and the J gene lost 9 bases, with 11 bases spanning the gap. CDR3 DNA: TGTGCCAGCAGTAACGGGGGAGGTTCACCCCTCCACTTT. It codes for CASSNGGGSPLHF.

This clone showed up just a few times. Distinct nucleotide sequences in the sample also encode this CDR3. The genes are TRBV5-1 and TRBJ2-2, with 10 bases that match TRBD2. From germline, CDR1 is SGHRS and CDR2 YFSETQ. This CDR3 has 15 residues. The junction had 0 bases not matched to a gene; V was cut back by 3 bases and J by 1 base. CDR3 nucleotides: TGCGCCAGCAGCTGGACTAGCGGGAACACCGGGGAGCTGTTTTTT. Its protein product is CASSWTSGNTGELFF.

The chain joins TRBV19 to TRBJ1-1, with TRBD1 as a possible D gene (6 bases). The CDR3 is 15 amino acids. V lost 5 bases to trimming and J lost 2 bases, with 15 bases between them. The germline V gene has CDR1 LNHDA and CDR2 SQIVND (reference sequence). CDR3 bases: TGTGCCAGTAGTTCCACCGGGACAATAAACACTGAAGCTTTCTTT. The encoded protein is CASSSTGTINTEAFF.

The chain has TRBV19 and TRBJ1-1, with 9 bases fitting TRBD1. The CDR3 runs to 15 residues. CDR1 LNHDA and CDR2 SQIVND come from the germline V gene (reference sequence). The J segment lost 2 bases and the V segment lost 5 bases, leaving 6 bases of the junction unmatched. The CDR3 nucleotides are TGTGCCAGTAGTCGTGGACAGGGGAGCAACACTGAAGCTTTCTTT. This translates into CASSRGQGSNTEAFF.

The CDR3 sequence: CASSQDIRERGEQFF. The CDR3 DNA sequence: TGCGCCAGCAGCCAAGATATAAGGGAGCGTGGTGAGCAGTTCTTC. The chain employs TRBV4-1 and TRBJ2-1; possibly TRBD2 for D (5 bases). Germline CDR1 MGHRA, CDR2 YSYEKL. V was cut by 0 bases and J by 9 bases, with 15 bases left in between. There are 15 residues in the CDR3.

A single count supports this clone. The V and J genes are TRBV28 and TRBJ1-5; D perhaps matches TRBD1 (5 bases). The length of the CDR3 is 18 residues. V lost 3 bases and J lost 0, with 18 bases in between. Germline assignment: CDR1 MDHEN and CDR2 SYDVKM. The CDR3 DNA is TGTGCCAGCAGTTTTAAGAGGGGCTACTTTTATAGCAATCAGCCCCAGCATTTT. As protein: CASSFKRGYFYSNQPQHF.

V usage is TRBV6-6 and J usage is TRBJ1-1; D gene ambiguous. V lost 2 bases, J lost 1 base, and 5 bases lay in between. Germline V CDR1 and CDR2: MNHNY, SVGAGI (reference sequence). The CDR3 is made up of 13 amino acids. CDR3 coding DNA: TGTGCCAGCAGTTACGCGGCGAACACTGAAGCTTTCTTT. Translation: CASSYAANTEAFF.

The J gene is TRBJ2-2, the V gene TRBV4-2; D might be TRBD1 or TRBD2, each matching 5 bases. The germline V gene has CDR1 LGHNA and CDR2 YNFKEQ. The length of the CDR3 is 15 residues. V was cut by 4 bases and J by 0 bases, with 9 bases left in between. CDR3 loop: CASSLGTSNTGELFF. CDR3 coding DNA: TGTGCCAGCAGCCTCGGGACCTCGAACACCGGGGAGCTGTTTTTT.

The rearrangement uses TRBV19 and TRBJ2-1, with 12 bases identical to TRBD1. CDR1 and CDR2 (germline): LNHDA, SQIVND (reference sequence). V gave up 4 bases and J gave up 8 bases; unmatched junction bases: 6. The CDR3 is 15 amino acids. The CDR3 coding sequence is TGTGCCAGTAGTACCCGGGACAGGGGGCGCGATGAGCAGTTCTTC. Amino acids: CASSTRDRGRDEQFF.

The J gene is TRBJ1-4, the V gene TRBV11-1; D call uncertain. The germline CDR1 and CDR2 sequences are SGHAT and FQDESV (reference sequence). V was cut by 2 bases and J by 0 bases, with 4 bases left in between. The length of the CDR3 is 14 residues. Written as DNA, the CDR3 is TGTGCCAGCAGCTTACAAACAACTAATGAAAAACTGTTTTTT. Translated, it gives CASSLQTTNEKLFF.

V and J are TRBV7-2 and TRBJ2-3; 8 positions agree with TRBD2. CDR3 length equals 15 residues. Germline trimming cut 2 bases from V and 2 bases from J; bases unmatched to any gene: 3. Germline V lookup: CDR1 SGHTA, CDR2 FQGNSA. In DNA, the CDR3 is TGTGCCAGCAGCTTACCGGGAGGGCCCACAGATACGCAGTATTTT. It yields the protein CASSLPGGPTDTQYF.

The V and J genes are TRBV7-3 and TRBJ2-5, with a weak D call TRBD2 (6 bases). The J call may be wrong; the DNA end is better matched by TRBJ2-7. CDR1 is SGHTA and CDR2 is FQGTGA in the germline V gene. The CDR3 length is 14 residues. This CDR3 reads CASSLTSGGYEQYF. In nucleotides, the CDR3 is TGTGCCAGCAGCTTAACGTCCGGGGGCTACGAGCAGTACTTC.

J is TRBJ2-2 and V is TRBV27; 13 positions agree with TRBD2. This CDR3 comprises 15 residues. The germline V gene has CDR1 MNHEY and CDR2 SMNVEV (reference sequence). With 4 bases clipped from V and 4 bases from J, the junction kept 0 bases outside the gene matches. CDR3 protein: CASSWTSGSTGELFF. CDR3 bases: TGTGCCAGCAGTTGGACTAGCGGGAGCACCGGGGAGCTGTTTTTT.

The chain has TRBV15 and TRBJ1-3, with D tentatively TRBD1 (5 bases). V lost 5 bases, J lost 3 bases, and 11 bases lay in between. The germline V gene encodes CDR1 LNHNV and CDR2 YYDKDF (reference sequence). The CDR3 has 14 residues. For the CDR3, the DNA is TGTGCCACCAGCCGGGGCTTAGATGGAAACACCATATATTTT. Its protein product is CATSRGLDGNTIYF. The variable domain in full, with the rest retrieved from reference TRBV15 and TRBJ1-3, is DAMVIQNPRYQVTQFGKPVTLSCSQTLNHNVMYWYQQKSSQAPKLLFHYYDKDFNNEADTPDNFQSRRPNTSFCFLDIRSPGLGDTAMYLCATSRGLDGNTIYFGEGSWLTVV.

The chain recombines TRBV5-1 with TRBJ2-2, with a tentative D call TRBD1 (5 bases). V was pared by 4 bases and J by 0 bases, with 10 bases between. The CDR3 spans 15 residues. The V gene's germline CDR1 is SGHRS and CDR2 YFSETQ. The CDR3 sequence: CASSPDIPNTGELFF. The CDR3 DNA is TGCGCCAGCAGCCCGGACATTCCGAACACCGGGGAGCTGTTTTTT.

This chain joins TRBV6-5 and TRBJ2-2, with D perhaps matching TRBD2 (5 bases). The V and J ends lost 0 bases and 0 bases respectively, with 8 bases between them. The germline V gene encodes CDR1 MNHEY and CDR2 SVGAGI. This CDR3 contains 16 residues. The CDR3 reads CASSYSAEPNTGELFF. DNA for the CDR3: TGTGCCAGCAGTTACTCAGCGGAGCCGAACACCGGGGAGCTGTTTTTT.

This clone appeared a few times. The V and J genes are TRBV25-1 and TRBJ1-4, with D unclear. This CDR3 comprises 14 residues. Germline V lookup: CDR1 MGHDK, CDR2 SYGVNS. Trimming stripped 4 bases from V and 4 bases from J, with 10 bases between. CDR3 in DNA: TGTGCCAGCAGTGCGCGCAAAGGTAATGAAAAACTGTTTTTT. Protein sequence: CASSARKGNEKLFF. The whole variable domain, remainder taken from reference TRBV25-1 and TRBJ1-4, is EADIYQTPRYLVIGTGKKITLECSQTMGHDKMYWYQQDPGMELHLIHYSYGVNSTEKGDLSSESTVSRIRTEHFPLTLESARPSHTSQYLCASSARKGNEKLFFGSGTQLSVL.

This chain joins TRBV6-5 and TRBJ2-2; D perhaps matches TRBD2 (5 bases). The CDR3 is 15 residues long. With 2 bases removed from V and 0 bases from J, the gap between germline ends came to 7 bases. Looked up from germline, CDR1 is MNHEY and CDR2 is SVGAGI. The CDR3: CASSYMRANTGELFF. The CDR3 nucleotides read TGTGCCAGCAGTTACATGAGGGCGAACACCGGGGAGCTGTTTTTT.

The rearrangement joins TRBV9 to TRBJ2-7; D gene uncertain. V lost 0 bases and J 2 bases, leaving 9 bases between the germline ends. The germline CDR1 and CDR2 sequences are SGDLS and YYNGEE. CDR3 length: 14 residues. This CDR3 reads CASSVGLTAYEQYF. The CDR3 DNA is TGTGCCAGCAGCGTAGGGCTTACGGCCTACGAGCAGTACTTC.

The chain links TRBV4-2 to TRBJ2-5, with 10 positions matching TRBD2. The CDR3 runs to 16 residues. CDR1 and CDR2 from the germline V gene are LGHNA and YNFKEQ. Germline trimming cut 4 bases from V and 5 bases from J; bases unmatched to any gene: 10. Here the CDR3 reads CASSRTSGRAGETQYF. The CDR3 nucleotides read TGTGCCAGCAGCCGCACCAGCGGGAGGGCGGGGGAGACCCAGTACTTC.

The rearrangement uses TRBV6-1 and TRBJ1-5; TRBD1 aligns across 7 bases. Germline CDR1 reads MNHNS; CDR2 reads SASEGT. This CDR3 region has 13 residues. V was clipped by 9 bases and J by 7 bases; unmatched bases: 9. The CDR3 region is CASRTGRGQPQHF. The CDR3, as DNA: TGTGCCAGTCGGACAGGCCGGGGGCAGCCCCAGCATTTT.

The genes are TRBV5-4 and TRBJ2-4, with a possible D match to TRBD1 (5 bases). Trimming cost V 0 bases and J 8 bases, with 12 bases left between them. Per germline, CDR1 SGHNT and CDR2 YYREEE (reference sequence). The CDR3 extends over 14 amino acids. The CDR3 DNA reads as TGTGCCAGCAGCTTGGATCAGGGAAGGGACATTCAGTACTTC. Translated: CASSLDQGRDIQYF.

The chain uses TRBV27 and TRBJ2-7; TRBD2 is a possible D gene (6 bases). Germline lookup yields CDR1 MNHEY and CDR2 SMNVEV (reference sequence). The CDR3 runs to 16 residues. Trimming shortened V by 0 bases and J by 6 bases, and 18 bases separated the two germline ends. DNA for the CDR3: TGTGCCAGCAGTTTATCGGCGGGGCTAGGAGGTGGCGAGCAGTACTTC. This gives the protein CASSLSAGLGGGEQYF.